Each of the 17 T cell receptor beta chains below was sequenced from the same sample in a study of molecular identifiers for immune sequencing clone quantification. TCRdb called the PCR reads again in MiXCR, with one record for every CDR3 protein. Counted here are approximately 500,000 distinct CDR3 sequences, around 23% occurring once; the ten biggest clones make up around 0.78%. The sequenced material came from naive CD8+ T cells from blood, with Jurkat cell RNA spiked in. Subset: FACS-sorted CD8+CD4-CCR7+CD45RA+ naive T cells. These receptor sequences come from a human donor in good health. Some libraries in this study had Jurkat cell RNA spiked in.

This clonotype was seen at least ten times. The chain uses TRBV6-5 and TRBJ1-2; D remains ambiguous. The CDR3 totals 15 residues. Trimming cost V 0 bases and J 4 bases, with 12 bases left between them. The germline V gene encodes CDR1 MNHEY and CDR2 SVGAGI. The CDR3 DNA follows: TGTGCCAGCAGTTACTCTCCCCAAGAGGGCTATGGCTACACCTTC. Translated: CASSYSPQEGYGYTF.

This chain joins TRBV11-2 and TRBJ1-5, with 7 bases fitting TRBD1. Germline CDR1 reads SGHAT; CDR2 reads FQNNGV. Unmatched junction bases numbered 3, after V lost 4 bases and J lost 0 bases. The CDR3 spans 15 residues. CDR3 sequence (DNA): TGTGCCAGCAGCTCGGGACAGTATAGCAATCAGCCCCAGCATTTT. This sequence encodes CASSSGQYSNQPQHF. The full variable domain, in which reference TRBV11-2 and TRBJ1-5 provide the parts outside the CDR3, is EAGVAQSPRYKIIEKRQSVAFWCNPISGHATLYWYQQILGQGPKLLIQFQNNGVVDDSQLPKDRFSAERLKGVDSTLKIQPAKLEDSAVYLCASSSGQYSNQPQHFGDGTRLSIL.

The J gene is TRBJ2-7, the V gene TRBV7-6; 7 bases are shared with TRBD2. The germline V gene has CDR1 SGHVS and CDR2 FNYEAQ. The CDR3 covers 16 residues. Trimming at V came to 5 bases and at J to 3 bases, leaving 13 bases not matched to a gene. The DNA of the CDR3 is TGTGCCAGCAGCCTATCTTTCGGGGGGAGTAGCTACGAGCAGTACTTC. Residues: CASSLSFGGSSYEQYF.

This clonotype was recorded many times. The chain couples TRBV7-9 to TRBJ2-6; D is perhaps TRBD1 (5 bases). Per germline, CDR1 SEHNR and CDR2 FQNEAQ (reference sequence). The V end lost 3 bases, the J end lost 1 base, and 19 bases lay between the germline ends. This CDR3 spans 19 amino acids. DNA of the CDR3: TGTGCCAGCAGCTTCCAAGGGTGGCAGGGCGGATCTGGGGCCAACGTCCTGACTTTC. Encoded protein: CASSFQGWQGGSGANVLTF.

This clonotype was observed a few times. V is TRBV19 and J is TRBJ2-5; 8 nucleotides match TRBD2. Germline-derived CDR1 and CDR2 are LNHDA and SQIVND (reference sequence). V was pared by 3 bases and J by 7 bases, with 10 bases of the junction left unmatched. The CDR3 contains 15 residues. The CDR3 loop reads CASSMGTRGPTTQYF. The CDR3 DNA reads TGTGCCAGTAGTATGGGGACTAGAGGGCCAACGACCCAGTACTTC.

The rearrangement uses TRBV19 and TRBJ2-3; perhaps TRBD2 as D (6 bases). V shed 2 bases and J shed 1 base, with 13 bases lying between them. The CDR3 runs to 16 residues. The germline V gene encodes CDR1 LNHDA and CDR2 SQIVND (reference sequence). This CDR3 reads CASSILSCGGTDTQYF. The DNA of the CDR3 is TGTGCCAGTAGTATACTTTCCTGCGGGGGCACAGATACGCAGTATTTT.

The rearrangement links TRBV9 to TRBJ2-3; D is uncertain. Germline CDR1 reads SGDLS; CDR2 reads YYNGEE. This CDR3 spans 14 amino acids. V lost 0 bases and J lost 7, with 12 bases in between. CDR3: CASSVGGGTNTQYF. CDR3 nucleotide sequence: TGTGCCAGCAGCGTAGGCGGCGGCACGAATACGCAGTATTTT. The full variable domain, completed using reference TRBV9 and TRBJ2-3, is DSGVTQTPKHLITATGQRVTLRCSPRSGDLSVYWYQQSLDQGLQFLIQYYNGEERAKGNILERFSAQQFPDLHSELNLSSLELGDSALYFCASSVGGGTNTQYFGPGTRLTVL.

This clonotype appeared a few times. This sequence joins TRBV19 and TRBJ2-7; TRBD1 agrees at 7 bases. This CDR3 contains 15 residues. V lost 5 bases to trimming and J lost 1 base; unmatched junction nucleotides: 8. Germline values: CDR1 LNHDA, CDR2 SQIVND (reference sequence). As DNA, the CDR3 is TGTGCCAGTAGTTTGTCCGGGACAGTTTCCTACGAGCAGTACTTC. Amino acids: CASSLSGTVSYEQYF.

This clonotype occurred many times. J is TRBJ1-5 and V is TRBV20-1; D gene uncertain. Germline V CDR1 and CDR2: DFQATT, SNEGSKA (reference sequence). The CDR3 extends over 13 amino acids. Trimming cost V 2 bases and J 0 bases, with 5 bases left between them. In DNA, the CDR3 is TGCAGTGCTAGAACGTATAGCAATCAGCCCCAGCATTTT. Its protein product is CSARTYSNQPQHF.

This clonotype has a count of ten or more. The rearrangement uses TRBV6-2 or TRBV6-3 and TRBJ2-2, with unresolved D. CDR3 size: 13 residues. The germline CDR1 and CDR2 sequences are MNHEY and SVGEGT. The V gene lost 7 bases and the J gene lost 1 base, with 7 bases spanning the gap. The CDR3 spells CASTLMNTGELFF. CDR3 nucleotides: TGTGCCAGCACCCTAATGAACACCGGGGAGCTGTTTTTT.

This clonotype showed up many times. V is TRBV6-5 and J is TRBJ2-7; 11 bases fit TRBD1. The CDR3 length is 14 residues. Germline V lookup: CDR1 MNHEY, CDR2 SVGAGI. V was pared by 7 bases and J by 8 bases, with 10 bases of the junction left unmatched. CDR3 DNA sequence: TGTGCCAGCACCAACCGGACAGGGGGCAGGAAGCAGTACTTC. Protein product: CASTNRTGGRKQYF.

This clonotype was counted only a few times. V gene TRBV10-2 combines with J gene TRBJ2-7, with 9 positions matching TRBD1. The CDR3 totals 14 residues. Germline CDR1 is WSHSY and CDR2 is SAAADI. The V and J ends lost 2 bases and 5 bases, in that order; junction bases with no gene match: 4. The CDR3 loop reads CASSEDRGFDEQYF. The DNA for the CDR3 is TGCGCCAGCAGTGAGGACAGGGGGTTTGACGAGCAGTACTTC.

This clonotype showed up many times. This rearrangement joins TRBV5-1 to TRBJ2-3; TRBD1 might be the D (5 bases). V was clipped by 9 bases and J by 4 bases, with 15 bases between them. CDR1 and CDR2 from the germline V gene are SGHRS and YFSETQ. There are 13 residues in the CDR3. The CDR3 region is CATGWGGADTQYF. CDR3 nucleotides: TGCGCCACCGGCTGGGGCGGCGCAGATACGCAGTATTTT.

This clonotype was counted ten times or more. The chain recombines TRBV12-3 or TRBV12-4 with TRBJ2-3; 13 bases are shared with TRBD2. The CDR3 has 16 residues. V gave up 4 bases and J gave up 4 bases; unmatched junction bases: 5. The CDR3 region has the DNA TGTGCCAGCAGTTCCCGACTAGCGGGGGGCCCAGATACGCAGTATTTT. As protein: CASSSRLAGGPDTQYF.

This clonotype was seen a few times. This chain connects TRBV2 to TRBJ2-7; D may match TRBD1 or TRBD2 (6 bases each). Germline CDR1 SNHLY, CDR2 FYNNEI. CDR3 size: 13 residues. V was clipped by 6 bases and J by 7 bases, with 16 bases between them. The CDR3, as DNA: TGTGCCAGCAGCGGACAGCCGAGCGGGGAGCAGTACTTC. Translated: CASSGQPSGEQYF.

The genes are TRBV5-5 and TRBJ1-1; D perhaps matches TRBD1 (5 bases). The CDR3 is made up of 13 amino acids. The germline V gene encodes CDR1 SGHKS and CDR2 YYEKEE (reference sequence). Between the trimmed V and J ends, which lost 0 bases and 5 bases, there was a span of 8 bases. The CDR3 region has the DNA TGTGCCAGCAGCTTGGAGAAGGGGACTGAAGCTTTCTTT. Protein product: CASSLEKGTEAFF.

This clonotype has ten or more counts. The chain's CDR3 is CASRRGTEETQYF. CDR3 nucleotides: TGTGCCAGCAGGAGAGGGACGGAAGAGACCCAGTACTTC. The J gene is TRBJ2-5, the V gene TRBV6-5; either TRBD1 or TRBD2 may fit D (5 bases each). V shed 6 bases and J shed 3 bases, with 11 bases lying between them. Germline V gene data show CDR1 as MNHEY and CDR2 as SVGAGI. The CDR3 totals 13 residues.